This entry features one T cell receptor beta chain sequence. Its antigen is unknown. V gave up 1 base and J gave up 4 bases, with 7 bases separating them. The CDR3 totals 13 residues. Germline values: CDR1 DFQATT, CDR2 SNEGSKA (reference sequence). This entry comes from a study of identical twins. General observations from the study: A partial confounding effect on zero-insertion analyses could come from invariant MAIT and iNKT cells.

TCRdb reprocessed the 5' RACE reads with MiXCR, giving one entry per CDR3 protein. This table has 1.5 million to 2 million distinct CDR3 sequences, around a third appearing once. In every case, the donor was a healthy Caucasian. Sequencing input: cord blood. The chain has TRBV20-1 and TRBJ1-4; possible D gene TRBD1, 6 bases. This clonotype originated in a newborn girl in good health. CDR3 coding DNA: TGCAGTGCTAGAGGGGACAATAATGAAAAACTGTTTTTT. It specifies CSARGDNNEKLFF.